The text below deals with one T cell receptor beta chain. Its antigen remains unknown. This specimen belongs to a study of cytomegalovirus exposure and HLA in healthy donors. The repertoire was sequenced with immunoSEQ multiplex PCR; TCRdb's copy has only in-frame clones and lacks some. The table has 150,000 to 200,000 clones, roughly 86% seen once; the top ten hold over 1.1%. The CDR3 runs to 15 residues. Germline V gene lookup returns CDR1 MNHEY and CDR2 SVGAGI. J lost 5 bases, V lost 6 bases, and 9 bases had no gene match. Study-level points and caveats: Most TCR sequences showed up rarely, but some public TCRs showed up in many donors. In vitro experiments confirmed that three CMV-associated chains were specific for CMV antigens.

Sequencing was performed on PBMCs. The genes are TRBV6-5 and TRBJ1-4; 7 nucleotides line up with TRBD1. The sequence was obtained from a woman younger than 35 in good health and CMV-seronegative. The chain's CDR3 is CASSPRGKLNEKLFF. The CDR3 DNA reads as TGTGCCAGCAGCCCCAGGGGGAAACTCAATGAAAAACTGTTTTTT.